This paragraph covers one TCR beta chain sequence. Antigen unknown. Primers: 60 Vbeta forward and 13 Jbeta reverse. Sequenced by immunoSEQ multiplex PCR; TCRdb stores in-frame clones only, minus some. The sample holds 150,000 to 200,000 clones; 62% are singletons and the top ten take 2.5% to 3.5%. This entry belongs to a study of cytomegalovirus exposure and HLA in healthy donors. Study as a whole: An analysis done earlier identified around 100 million unique TCR beta sequences from around 180 million T cells. Unique TCRs from HLA-typed donors, roughly 89 million of them, were held in an early data release. Study-level results: Researchers reported in a later analysis that common viral pathogens appeared linked to several top clusters.

Donors counted as nominally healthy when sampled, yet unrecorded immune exposures were likely. V was pared by 6 bases and J by 3 bases, with 15 bases between. Germline lookup yields CDR1 MNHEY and CDR2 SVGAGI. This CDR3 is 14 amino acids long. The chain couples TRBV6-5 to TRBJ2-7, with D perhaps TRBD1 (5 bases). Sequencing was performed on PBMCs. This TCR came from a man aged 35 to 55 in good health and CMV-seronegative. The CDR3 protein is CASRIGQGVYEQYF. DNA of the CDR3: TGTGCCAGCAGAATCGGACAAGGGGTCTACGAGCAGTACTTC.